The 18 T cell receptor beta chains below come from one sample, sequenced in a study of shared clonotypes between healthy human individuals. Here immunoSEQ multiplex PCR was the method, and the copy in TCRdb shows in-frame clones only, minus some. This table holds some 380,000 clones, about 96% found once. Specimen: memory CD8+ T cells sorted from blood. Documented subset: CD45RO+ cells pooled with CCR7-negative TemRA cells. The source is a man younger than 40 in good health.

The chain employs TRBV14 and TRBJ1-4, with D possibly TRBD1 on 6 matching bases. V lost 3 bases, J lost 8 bases, and 16 bases lay in between. This CDR3 has 15 amino acids. CDR1 SGHDN and CDR2 FVKESK come from the germline V gene. The DNA of the CDR3 is TGTGCCAGCAGCCACCGAGAGAGGGGGATGGAAAAACTGTTTTTT. Its protein product is CASSHRERGMEKLFF.

The V gene is TRBV30, the J gene TRBJ2-1, with D possibly being TRBD2 (6 bases). CDR3 length equals 14 residues. In germline, CDR1 is GTSNPN, CDR2 SVGIG (reference sequence). V shed 2 bases and J shed 10 bases, with 18 bases lying between them. This CDR3 is CAWSLAGRREEQFF. CDR3 nucleotides: TGTGCCTGGAGTTTGGCGGGAAGACGGGAAGAGCAGTTCTTC.

With regard to this clone: One junction end disagrees with the germline gene, perhaps due to a read error. This rearrangement joins TRBV20-1 to TRBJ2-7; D unclear. Germline V gene data show CDR1 as DFQATT and CDR2 as SNEGSKA (reference sequence). This CDR3 is built from 8 residues. CDR3 sequence reads: CSARFGPF. In DNA form, the CDR3 reads TGCAGTGCTAGGTTTGGCCCTTTC.

The chain links TRBV28 to TRBJ2-7; D unclear. CDR1 is MDHEN and CDR2 is SYDVKM in the germline V gene. This CDR3 has 13 amino acids. V was cut by 5 bases and J by 2 bases, with 10 bases left in between. This CDR3 is CASSGKTPYEQYF. DNA for the CDR3: TGTGCCAGCAGTGGGAAGACACCCTACGAGCAGTACTTC.

This sequence joins TRBV10-1 and TRBJ2-2; 8 bases agree with TRBD1. The ends lost 2 bases at V and 4 bases at J; junction bases unmatched: 0. CDR1 and CDR2 (germline): WNHNN, SYGVQD (reference sequence). This CDR3 is 14 amino acids long. Written as DNA, the CDR3 is TGCGCCAGCAGTGAGGACAGGGGCACCGGGGAGCTGTTTTTT. Amino acid sequence: CASSEDRGTGELFF.

The chain joins TRBV30 to TRBJ1-3, with a weak D call TRBD1 (5 bases). With 7 bases removed from V and 3 bases from J, the gap between germline ends came to 16 bases. This CDR3 contains 14 residues. Germline CDR1 is GTSNPN and CDR2 is SVGIG (reference sequence). The CDR3 protein is CAFSRGVNGNTIYF. CDR3 nucleotides: TGTGCCTTCTCCCGGGGGGTAAATGGAAACACCATATATTTT.

A word on this clone: This specimen includes other DNA sequences encoding the same CDR3. V usage is TRBV5-1 and J usage is TRBJ2-1, with D unclear. The V gene's germline CDR1 is SGHRS and CDR2 YFSETQ. CDR3 length: 15 amino acids. V lost 1 base, J lost 0 bases, and 8 bases lay in between. CDR3 nucleotides: TGCGCCAGCAGCTTGCCCCTTAGCTCCTACAATGAGCAGTTCTTC. It encodes CASSLPLSSYNEQFF.

The chain carries TRBV18 and TRBJ2-3; D uncertain. Germline loops: CDR1 KGHSH, CDR2 LQKENI. Trimming took off 4 bases at V and 6 bases at J, with 11 bases between the two ends. The CDR3 loop spans 13 amino acids. The CDR3 DNA reads TGTGCCAGCTCACAACAAGATGTCGATACGCAGTATTTT. Translation gives CASSQQDVDTQYF.

This chain links TRBV5-1 with TRBJ1-1; a possible D gene is TRBD1 (5 bases). The CDR3 is made up of 15 amino acids. In germline, CDR1 is SGHRS, CDR2 YFSETQ. V lost 4 bases and J lost 1, with 14 bases in between. The CDR3 here is CASSGAGGANTEAFF. The CDR3 DNA reads TGCGCCAGCAGCGGCGCGGGGGGTGCGAACACTGAAGCTTTCTTT.

This chain uses TRBV19 with TRBJ1-5; D gene uncertain. Germline lookup yields CDR1 LNHDA and CDR2 SQIVND (reference sequence). The ends were cut back, 3 bases at V and 0 bases at J, with 12 bases in the middle. The CDR3 runs 16 residues. The CDR3 nucleotides read TGTGCCAGTAGTATCGCACTTCTTTATAGCAATCAGCCCCAGCATTTT. It is translated as CASSIALLYSNQPQHF. Complete variable domain (other parts from reference TRBV19 and TRBJ1-5): DGGITQSPKYLFRKEGQNVTLSCEQNLNHDAMYWYRQDPGQGLRLIYYSQIVNDFQKGDIAEGYSVSREKKESFPLTVTSAQKNPTAFYLCASSIALLYSNQPQHFGDGTRLSIL.

This clone was picked up one time. This rearrangement joins TRBV7-3 to TRBJ2-2; the match to TRBD2 covers 10 bases. The CDR3 is made up of 16 amino acids. Trimming removed 2 bases from V and 7 bases from J; junction bases left unmatched: 7. Germline loops: CDR1 SGHTA, CDR2 FQGTGA. DNA of the CDR3: TGTGCCAGCAGCTTACGTACTAGCGGGACTGGCGGGGAGCTGTTTTTT. Amino acids: CASSLRTSGTGGELFF.

J is TRBJ2-3 and V is TRBV7-3, with 7 bases identical to TRBD1. The CDR3 is made up of 15 amino acids. Germline V CDR1 and CDR2: SGHTA, FQGTGA. The junction had 8 bases not matched to a gene; V was cut back by 6 bases and J by 2 bases. CDR3 residues: CASSESTGTTDTQYF. CDR3 bases: TGTGCCAGCAGTGAGTCGACAGGGACCACAGATACGCAGTATTTT.

V and J are TRBV11-3 and TRBJ2-7; D is possibly TRBD2 (6 bases). Trimming shortened V by 1 base and J by 7 bases, and 11 bases separated the two germline ends. Looked up from germline, CDR1 is SGHNT and CDR2 is YENEEA. The CDR3 consists of 13 residues. CDR3 sequence (DNA): TGTGCCAGCAGCTTAGCGGAGGGAACAGAGCAGTACTTC. Translated, it gives CASSLAEGTEQYF.

Only one count was recorded for this clone. The chain recombines TRBV28 with TRBJ2-3; TRBD2 might be the D (6 bases). Germline CDR1 is MDHEN and CDR2 is SYDVKM. The V end was cut by 3 bases, the J end by 5 bases, with 9 bases between. CDR3 length equals 13 residues. CDR3 nucleotide sequence: TGTGCCAGCAGTTTGGAGGGCCGAGATACGCAGTATTTT. Amino acid sequence: CASSLEGRDTQYF. Together with reference TRBV28 and TRBJ2-3, the CDR3 gives the full variable domain: DVKVTQSSRYLVKRTGEKVFLECVQDMDHENMFWYRQDPGLGLRLIYFSYDVKMKEKGDIPEGYSVSREKKERFSLILESASTNQTSMYLCASSLEGRDTQYFGPGTRLTVL.

The CDR3 DNA sequence: TGTGCCAGCAGTGAAACCGGGACAGGGGGTTCTGGCTACACCTTC. Amino acid sequence: CASSETGTGGSGYTF. This chain uses TRBV2 with TRBJ1-2, with 11 bases that match TRBD1. This CDR3 spans 15 amino acids. With 2 bases clipped from V and 7 bases from J, the junction kept 6 bases outside the gene matches. Germline-derived CDR1 and CDR2 are SNHLY and FYNNEI.

This CDR3 reads CASSGYNEQFF. CDR3 in DNA: TGTGCCAGCAGCGGCTACAATGAGCAGTTCTTC. The rearrangement joins TRBV14 to TRBJ2-1; D unresolved. This CDR3 is built from 11 residues. V was clipped by 5 bases and J by 3 bases, with 2 bases between them. From germline, CDR1 is SGHDN and CDR2 FVKESK.

The chain links TRBV4-2 to TRBJ2-7; D might be TRBD2 (6 bases). The CDR3 consists of 15 residues. Germline V gene data show CDR1 as LGHNA and CDR2 as YNFKEQ. Trimming removed 2 bases at V and 5 bases at J, with 16 bases between. In DNA form, the CDR3 reads TGTGCCAGCAGCCAAACCCGGACTACCAATAACGAGCAGTACTTC. This encodes CASSQTRTTNNEQYF.

This chain joins TRBV19 and TRBJ2-6, with D unclear. Looked up from germline, CDR1 is LNHDA and CDR2 is SQIVND (reference sequence). Trimming stripped 8 bases from V and 0 bases from J, with 8 bases between. The CDR3 contains 14 residues. The CDR3 reads CASAVFSGANVLTF. Here the CDR3 DNA reads TGTGCCAGTGCGGTCTTCTCTGGGGCCAACGTCCTGACTTTC. Variable domain in full (rest from reference TRBV19 and TRBJ2-6): DGGITQSPKYLFRKEGQNVTLSCEQNLNHDAMYWYRQDPGQGLRLIYYSQIVNDFQKGDIAEGYSVSREKKESFPLTVTSAQKNPTAFYLCASAVFSGANVLTFGAGSRLTVL.